Following are 31 T cell receptor beta chains from one sample sequenced in a study of CD8+CD57+ T cells in acquired aplastic anemia. All patients picked for sequencing had shown, by flow cytometry, an expansion of CD8+CD57+ cells. TCR beta VDJ and CDR3 profiles were obtained from a genomic DNA template. TCRdb redid the calling of the reads with MiXCR, one entry per CDR3 protein. The data show 160,000 or so distinct CDR3 sequences, with roughly half seen just once and about 2.9% held by the top ten. Sequenced input: sorted CD4+, CD8+, or CD8+CD57+ T cells (not recorded which) from PBMCs. Receptors originate from a human donor with aplastic anemia.

This chain joins TRBV24-1 and TRBJ1-2; 11 bases fit TRBD1. V dropped 2 bases and J dropped 2; count of bases not matched to a gene: 6. CDR3 length: 17 amino acids. The germline V gene encodes CDR1 KGHDR and CDR2 SFDVKD. The CDR3 reads CATSDSGQGVLNYGYTF. The CDR3 DNA is TGTGCCACCAGTGATTCGGGACAGGGGGTGTTAAACTATGGCTACACCTTC.

V usage is TRBV7-8 and J usage is TRBJ2-1; tentative D call: TRBD2 (5 bases). CDR3 length: 14 amino acids. CDR1 and CDR2 from the germline V gene are SGHVS and FQNEAQ. The ends were cut back, 7 bases at V and 3 bases at J, with 13 bases in the middle. For the CDR3, the DNA is TGTGCCAGCACCTATAGCGTGGACTACAATGAGCAGTTCTTC. This encodes CASTYSVDYNEQFF.

This chain links TRBV15 with TRBJ2-1; 14 bases line up with TRBD2. The V gene end was trimmed by 3 bases and the J gene end by 5 bases; junction bases not matched to a gene: 6. This CDR3 is built from 17 residues. CDR1 and CDR2 from the germline V gene are LNHNV and YYDKDF (reference sequence). The CDR3 sequence is CATSSPGLAGDNNEQFF. Written as DNA, the CDR3 is TGTGCCACCAGCAGTCCGGGACTAGCGGGGGATAACAATGAGCAGTTCTTC. Based on the CDR3 plus reference TRBV15 and TRBJ2-1, the full variable domain is DAMVIQNPRYQVTQFGKPVTLSCSQTLNHNVMYWYQQKSSQAPKLLFHYYDKDFNNEADTPDNFQSRRPNTSFCFLDIRSPGLGDTAMYLCATSSPGLAGDNNEQFFGPGTRLTVL.

This clonotype was observed a single time. This rearrangement joins TRBV25-1 to TRBJ2-1, with 8 bases lining up with TRBD2. Germline assignment: CDR1 MGHDK and CDR2 SYGVNS. Trimming at V came to 8 bases and at J to 2 bases, leaving 5 bases not matched to a gene. CDR3 length: 14 amino acids. CDR3 nucleotide sequence: TGTGCCAGCGGGCATAGCGGGACCTACAATGAGCAGTTCTTC. Protein sequence: CASGHSGTYNEQFF.

Concerning this clonotype itself: Relative to the germline gene, one junction end is altered; a read error may explain this. The rearrangement uses TRBV10-3 and TRBJ2-3; no reliable D call. Germline V lookup: CDR1 ENHRY, CDR2 SYGVKD. CDR3 length: 11 residues. The CDR3 region is CAVSRADTQYF. Written as DNA, the CDR3 is TGTGCCGTCAGTCGCGCGGATACGCAGTATTTT.

This clonotype was recorded many times. The chain carries TRBV6-4 and TRBJ2-2; TRBD1 is a possible D gene (5 bases). This CDR3 has 15 amino acids. Trimming left V 6 bases short and J 0 bases short, with 11 bases between. Germline V lookup: CDR1 MRHNA, CDR2 SNTAGT. The CDR3 sequence is CASRGTGPNTGELFF. DNA of the CDR3: TGTGCCAGCAGAGGAACAGGTCCGAACACCGGGGAGCTGTTTTTT.

This clonotype was counted many times. The CDR3 coding sequence is TGTGCCAGCGGACTAGCGGGCGGCTACGAGCAGTACGTC. Translating gives CASGLAGGYEQYV. The chain uses TRBV6-2 or TRBV6-3 and TRBJ2-7, with TRBD2 matching 11 bases. This CDR3 has 13 amino acids. CDR1 and CDR2 (germline): MNHEY, SVGEGT. J lost 3 bases, V lost 8 bases, and 3 bases had no gene match.

Notes on this clonotype: This clone may be a read error of a much larger clone one base away. This chain links TRBV5-1 with TRBJ1-1, with 9 bases fitting TRBD1. Germline lookup yields CDR1 SGHRS and CDR2 YFSETQ. The CDR3 totals 17 residues. V was clipped by 2 bases and J by 1 base; unmatched bases: 9. As DNA, the CDR3 is TGCGCCAGCAGCTTAACTGAGACAGGGGGAAGGAACACTGAAGCTTTCTTT. Translated: CASSLTETGGRNTEAFF.

The chain joins TRBV25-1 to TRBJ1-6; TRBD1 matches 10 bases. With 3 bases clipped from V and 8 bases from J, the junction kept 4 bases outside the gene matches. Germline V gene data show CDR1 as MGHDK and CDR2 as SYGVNS. The CDR3 totals 15 residues. Here the CDR3 reads CASSETGGAYSPLHF. Here the CDR3 DNA reads TGTGCCAGCAGTGAGACAGGGGGCGCTTATTCACCCCTCCACTTT.

This chain uses TRBV2 with TRBJ2-6; a weak D match, TRBD1 (6 bases). Trimming took off 6 bases at V and 2 bases at J, with 8 bases between the two ends. This CDR3 region has 14 residues. Germline values: CDR1 SNHLY, CDR2 FYNNEI. This CDR3 is CASRTGTGANVLTF. DNA for the CDR3: TGTGCCAGCAGAACAGGGACTGGGGCCAACGTCCTGACTTTC.

The sample holds a few counts of this clonotype. The chain carries TRBV28 and TRBJ1-2, with 10 bases that match TRBD1. V dropped 5 bases and J dropped 4; count of bases not matched to a gene: 13. Per germline, CDR1 MDHEN and CDR2 SYDVKM. There are 17 residues in the CDR3. The DNA for the CDR3 is TGTGCCAGCAGTCGTGTCCCGGGACAGGGGATGGGCTATGGCTACACCTTC. It translates to CASSRVPGQGMGYGYTF.

The chain couples TRBV7-6 to TRBJ1-1; a weak D match, TRBD1 (5 bases). CDR1 is SGHVS and CDR2 is FNYEAQ in the germline V gene. The CDR3 totals 12 residues. Deletions cut 6 bases from V and 8 bases from J, with 13 bases between. CDR3 bases: TGTGCCAGCAGTTCCGAAGGGGCGGAAGCTTTCTTT. This translates into CASSSEGAEAFF.

The CDR3 reads CASSLSGANYGYTF. The DNA of the CDR3 is TGTGCCAGCAGCTTATCGGGGGCTAACTATGGCTACACCTTC. The chain carries TRBV7-4 and TRBJ1-2; possible D gene TRBD1, 5 bases. CDR1 is SGHVT and CDR2 is SQSDAQ in the germline V gene. The CDR3 has 14 residues. The germline V and J ends were trimmed by 2 bases and 0 bases, with 7 bases remaining between them.

At least ten counts were recorded for this clonotype. The rearrangement uses TRBV4-2 and TRBJ2-2; D unresolved. Trimming pared 1 base from V and 4 bases from J, leaving 7 bases between. Germline V gives CDR1 LGHNA, CDR2 YNFKEQ. This CDR3 is built from 14 residues. The CDR3 DNA sequence: TGTGCCAGCAGCCAAGTTGGTCGCACCGGGGAGCTGTTTTTT. This encodes CASSQVGRTGELFF.

The chain uses TRBV7-6 and TRBJ2-1; TRBD2 matches 8 bases. This CDR3 is built from 16 residues. Germline CDR1 reads SGHVS; CDR2 reads FNYEAQ. V shed 3 bases, J shed 6 bases, and the junction held 10 bases outside the gene matches. CDR3 loop: CASSFGPGGRGNEQFF. CDR3 sequence (DNA): TGTGCCAGCAGCTTCGGTCCGGGGGGGCGGGGCAATGAGCAGTTCTTC.

V is TRBV7-2 and J is TRBJ2-7, with 10 bases fitting TRBD2. The CDR3 covers 14 residues. Per germline, CDR1 SGHTA and CDR2 FQGNSA. The trim removed 5 bases at V and 5 bases at J, leaving 6 bases unmatched. The DNA of the CDR3 is TGTGCCAGCAGCAAAGGGACTAGCGTGAACGAGCAGTACTTC. This sequence encodes CASSKGTSVNEQYF.

The chain is built from TRBV12-3 or TRBV12-4 and TRBJ1-1; maybe TRBD1 (6 bases). The V gene lost 4 bases and the J gene lost 5 bases, with 14 bases spanning the gap. The CDR3 loop spans 14 amino acids. CDR3 in amino acids: CASSYGGRATEAFF. The CDR3 nucleotides are TGTGCCAGCAGTTACGGGGGGCGGGCTACTGAAGCTTTCTTT.

The rearrangement joins TRBV24-1 to TRBJ2-3, with D tentatively TRBD1 (6 bases). Germline lookup yields CDR1 KGHDR and CDR2 SFDVKD. This CDR3 contains 16 residues. V lost 1 base, J lost 5 bases, and 15 bases lay in between. The DNA of the CDR3 is TGTGCCACCAGTGATTTTGGAGGTCAGGGGAGAGATACGCAGTATTTT. Its protein product is CATSDFGGQGRDTQYF.

The V and J genes are TRBV20-1 and TRBJ2-7, with D unresolved. The CDR3 runs 11 residues. The V gene lost 2 bases and the J gene lost 3 bases, with 5 bases spanning the gap. The germline gives CDR1 DFQATT, CDR2 SNEGSKA (reference sequence). The CDR3 bases are TGCAGTGCTAGAAATGGCTACGAGCAGTACTTC. Translated, it gives CSARNGYEQYF.

The chain combines TRBV11-1 with TRBJ1-1; D unclear. Germline assignment: CDR1 SGHAT and CDR2 FQDESV (reference sequence). The CDR3 covers 16 residues. Trimming stripped 3 bases from V and 1 base from J, with 15 bases between. CDR3 sequence: CASSFYPYRRNTEAFF. For the CDR3, the DNA is TGTGCCAGCAGCTTCTACCCGTATCGTCGGAACACTGAAGCTTTCTTT.

This chain joins TRBV29-1 and TRBJ1-1, with 9 nucleotides matching TRBD1. CDR3 length equals 15 residues. Germline V gene lookup returns CDR1 SQVTM and CDR2 ANQGSEA. V lost 0 bases and J lost 7; bases outside the gene matches: 9. The CDR3 spells CSVEDWDRVVGEAFF. The CDR3 bases are TGCAGCGTTGAAGATTGGGACAGGGTAGTTGGTGAAGCTTTCTTT.

This chain uses TRBV3-1 with TRBJ2-1; a weak D match, TRBD2 (5 bases). V was pared by 1 base and J by 5 bases, with 12 bases between. This CDR3 is built from 15 residues. Germline lookup yields CDR1 LGHDT and CDR2 YNNKEL (reference sequence). The CDR3 region has the DNA TGTGCCAGCAGCCAAGTTTTAGCGACACACAATGAGCAGTTCTTC. It yields the protein CASSQVLATHNEQFF.

The rearrangement links TRBV29-1 to TRBJ1-6; D ambiguous. Between the trimmed V and J ends, which lost 6 bases and 7 bases, there was a span of 7 bases. CDR3 length: 11 residues. CDR1 and CDR2 (germline): SQVTM, ANQGSEA. The CDR3 DNA is TGCAGCGTAGCGGAGAATTCACCCCTCCACTTT. Translation: CSVAENSPLHF.

The sample holds many counts of this clonotype. The rearrangement links TRBV11-1 to TRBJ2-2; 7 nucleotides match TRBD1. CDR3 size: 15 residues. With V trimmed by 5 bases and J by 5 bases, 8 bases remained unmatched. The V gene's germline CDR1 is SGHAT and CDR2 FQDESV (reference sequence). The CDR3 nucleotides read TGTGCCAGCAGCCCCGGACAGGTGGCTACCGGGGAGCTGTTTTTT. Translation: CASSPGQVATGELFF.

This clonotype was seen repeatedly, ten times or more. The chain employs TRBV4-1 and TRBJ2-7, with D maybe TRBD1 (5 bases). Trimming cost V 1 base and J 4 bases, with 11 bases left between them. The germline V gene has CDR1 MGHRA and CDR2 YSYEKL. The CDR3 totals 14 residues. The CDR3 region has the DNA TGCGCCAGCAGCCAAGGTACAGGCGTTTACGAGCAGTACGTC. It encodes CASSQGTGVYEQYV.

V usage is TRBV11-1 and J usage is TRBJ1-2; D remains ambiguous. This CDR3 has 16 residues. The ends were cut back, 3 bases at V and 4 bases at J, with 18 bases in the middle. Germline V gives CDR1 SGHAT, CDR2 FQDESV (reference sequence). The CDR3 nucleotides read TGTGCCAGCAGCTTCTTTATCGTTCGGCAGAGCTATGGCTACACCTTC. Translation: CASSFFIVRQSYGYTF.

This clonotype was seen only a few times. The chain links TRBV24-1 to TRBJ1-1, with TRBD1 as a possible D gene (6 bases). V was trimmed by 5 bases and J by 8 bases, leaving 11 bases between them. The CDR3 length is 12 residues. Germline-derived CDR1 and CDR2 are KGHDR and SFDVKD. The CDR3 reads CATSASQGEAFF. The CDR3 DNA sequence: TGTGCCACCAGTGCGTCCCAGGGGGAAGCTTTCTTT.

V gene TRBV27 combines with J gene TRBJ1-5, with D possibly TRBD1 on 5 matching bases. The CDR3 extends over 15 amino acids. CDR1 is MNHEY and CDR2 is SMNVEV in the germline V gene (reference sequence). V gave up 0 bases and J gave up 2 bases, with 8 bases separating them. This CDR3 is CASSLSQGRNQPQHF. The DNA of the CDR3 is TGTGCCAGCAGTTTATCCCAGGGACGCAATCAGCCCCAGCATTTT.

The chain is built from TRBV11-2 and TRBJ2-3, with 12 bases lining up with TRBD2. Germline CDR1 and CDR2: SGHAT and FQNNGV. The CDR3 is 16 amino acids. The ends lost 1 base at V and 8 bases at J; junction bases unmatched: 7. In DNA form, the CDR3 reads TGTGCCAGCAGCTTAGTAGTGACTAGCGGGAGCGGTACGCAGTATTTT. Protein product: CASSLVVTSGSGTQYF.

At least ten counts were recorded for this clonotype. The chain employs TRBV19 and TRBJ2-6; D gene ambiguous. V was clipped by 5 bases and J by 0 bases, with 11 bases between them. The CDR3 runs to 16 residues. Germline V gene lookup returns CDR1 LNHDA and CDR2 SQIVND (reference sequence). As DNA, the CDR3 is TGTGCCAGTAGTCTGAACAGAGGCTCTGGGGCCAACGTCCTGACTTTC. Translating gives CASSLNRGSGANVLTF.

This clonotype was seen many times. The rearrangement links TRBV6-4 to TRBJ2-7; TRBD1 matches at 7 bases. CDR1 MRHNA and CDR2 SNTAGT come from the germline V gene. J gave up 2 bases and V 7 bases, and 8 bases lay outside the gene matches. This CDR3 region has 14 residues. The CDR3 DNA reads as TGTGCCAGCAACCCCCGGGACAGAACCTACGAGCAGTACTTC. Protein sequence: CASNPRDRTYEQYF.